These 14 T cell receptor beta chains were all obtained from the same sample, sequenced in a study of T-cell memory formation after mild COVID-19. TCRdb analysed the 5' RACE reads with MiXCR anew, one entry per CDR3 protein. The data hold roughly 300,000 distinct CDR3 sequences, with approximately 8% observed a single time. The sequencing sample was made of PBMCs or a T cell subset sorted from them (not recorded which). The source of these receptors is a man between 18 and 29 years old who had mild COVID-19 (a few samples of this study predate the infection). Cell type and time point are not known.

At least ten counts were recorded for this clonotype. The CDR3 nucleotides are TGTGCCAGCAGCCCTGCCCGCGTCTATGGCTACACCTTC. Translating it yields CASSPARVYGYTF. This chain joins TRBV12-3 or TRBV12-4 and TRBJ1-2; no clear D. CDR3 length: 13 residues. V was trimmed by 6 bases and J by 4 bases, leaving 12 bases between them.

The gene calls are TRBV9 and TRBJ1-2; D might be TRBD1 (6 bases). V lost 0 bases, J lost 3 bases, and 12 bases lay in between. Germline V lookup: CDR1 SGDLS, CDR2 YYNGEE. The CDR3 spans 15 residues. The CDR3 reads CASSVAVAGDYGYTF. The CDR3 nucleotides are TGTGCCAGCAGCGTAGCCGTGGCAGGGGACTATGGCTACACCTTC.

J is TRBJ1-6 and V is TRBV7-2; possible D gene TRBD1, 6 bases. V was pared by 5 bases and J by 9 bases, with 11 bases between. Germline V gives CDR1 SGHTA, CDR2 FQGNSA. This CDR3 contains 13 residues. The CDR3 DNA reads as TGTGCCAGCAGCAACAGGGTGTCTTCACCCCTCCACTTT. Its translation is CASSNRVSSPLHF.

V is TRBV5-1 and J is TRBJ2-1, with unresolved D. Germline V gives CDR1 SGHRS, CDR2 YFSETQ. This CDR3 is 15 amino acids long. The V end was cut by 3 bases, the J end by 3 bases, with 13 bases between. The CDR3 bases are TGCGCCAGCAGCTCCTCAAAGAGTAGCTACAATGAGCAGTTCTTC. Its protein product is CASSSSKSSYNEQFF.

This clonotype was seen many times. The chain is built from TRBV20-1 and TRBJ1-2, with a weak D call TRBD1 (5 bases). Germline V gives CDR1 DFQATT, CDR2 SNEGSKA (reference sequence). This CDR3 has 14 residues. V dropped 0 bases and J dropped 6 bases, with 14 bases sitting between them. The CDR3 bases are TGCAGTGCTAGAGATCTAAAAGGGGTCGATGGCTACACCTTC. Amino acid sequence: CSARDLKGVDGYTF.

This chain links TRBV3-1 with TRBJ1-4, with D possibly TRBD1 on 5 matching bases. Trimming took off 0 bases at V and 10 bases at J, with 18 bases between the two ends. The CDR3 runs 16 residues. The germline gives CDR1 LGHDT, CDR2 YNNKEL (reference sequence). CDR3 DNA: TGTGCCAGCAGCCAAGAGTTGGGGGTTCTCCGAGGAAAACTGTTTTTT. It encodes CASSQELGVLRGKLFF.

This chain uses TRBV5-1 with TRBJ2-1; maybe TRBD2 (6 bases). In germline, CDR1 is SGHRS, CDR2 YFSETQ. V lost 0 bases, J lost 8 bases, and 18 bases lay in between. The CDR3 is 16 amino acids. CDR3 residues: CASSLVQRRAFDEQFF. As DNA, the CDR3 is TGCGCCAGCAGCTTGGTTCAGCGGAGGGCCTTCGATGAGCAGTTCTTC.

This clonotype was detected only a few times. V is TRBV15 and J is TRBJ2-7; no firm D call. V lost 1 base and J lost 0, with 10 bases in between. Germline CDR1 LNHNV, CDR2 YYDKDF (reference sequence). This CDR3 has 15 amino acids. The CDR3 sequence is CATSRGSQSSYEQYF. The CDR3 DNA sequence: TGTGCCACCAGCAGAGGTTCACAGAGCTCCTACGAGCAGTACTTC.

This clonotype was seen repeatedly, ten times or more. This chain joins TRBV28 and TRBJ2-7, with D possibly being TRBD2 (6 bases). CDR3 length equals 13 residues. Per germline, CDR1 MDHEN and CDR2 SYDVKM. With 7 bases removed from V and 5 bases from J, the gap between germline ends came to 15 bases. Here the CDR3 DNA reads TGTGCCAGCATCCGGGGGTTTGAGGACGAGCAGTACTTC. It encodes CASIRGFEDEQYF.

V usage is TRBV14 and J usage is TRBJ2-3; no reliable D call. The CDR3 spans 16 residues. Germline CDR1 reads SGHDN; CDR2 reads FVKESK. The V gene lost 0 bases and the J gene lost 0 bases, with 10 bases spanning the gap. The CDR3 spells CASSQDPGPSTDTQYF. For the CDR3, the DNA is TGTGCCAGCAGCCAAGATCCCGGACCTAGCACAGATACGCAGTATTTT.

At least ten counts were recorded for this clonotype. The chain carries TRBV10-3 and TRBJ2-1; 9 bases line up with TRBD1. The germline V gene has CDR1 ENHRY and CDR2 SYGVKD. The CDR3 is 15 residues long. The V segment lost 5 bases and the J segment 2 bases; nucleotides outside the gene matches: 4. The CDR3 sequence: CAISPGTGTYNEQFF. CDR3 coding DNA: TGTGCCATCAGTCCCGGGACAGGGACCTACAATGAGCAGTTCTTC.

This clonotype was counted many times. The chain links TRBV30 to TRBJ1-1, with TRBD1 identical over 7 bases. The germline V gene has CDR1 GTSNPN and CDR2 SVGIG (reference sequence). V dropped 3 bases and J dropped 9; count of bases not matched to a gene: 7. This CDR3 has 12 residues. Written as DNA, the CDR3 is TGTGCCTGGAGCGCGCAGGGGGGAAAAGCTTTCTTT. As protein: CAWSAQGGKAFF.

This clonotype turned up a few times. The chain carries TRBV6-5 and TRBJ2-7, with D possibly being TRBD2 (5 bases). CDR1 and CDR2 (germline): MNHEY, SVGAGI. There are 15 residues in the CDR3. V was trimmed by 5 bases and J by 1 base, leaving 15 bases between them. The CDR3 is CASSRTGKRSYEQYF. DNA of the CDR3: TGTGCCAGCAGTCGGACGGGAAAGAGGTCCTACGAGCAGTACTTC.

This clonotype was seen a few times. The gene calls are TRBV7-2 and TRBJ2-1; 10 positions match TRBD2. The V gene end was trimmed by 6 bases and the J gene end by 1 base; junction bases not matched to a gene: 3. The CDR3 runs to 15 residues. Germline CDR1 and CDR2: SGHTA and FQGNSA. The CDR3 is CASRLAGASYNEQFF. DNA of the CDR3: TGTGCCAGCAGGCTAGCGGGGGCTTCCTACAATGAGCAGTTCTTC.